The 26 T cell receptor beta chains listed next were all sequenced from one sample in a study of T cells in Graves' hyperthyroidism and ophthalmopathy. TCR beta CDR3 regions were amplified from RNA transcripts. HTBI primers were employed in a first-round RT-PCR of the TCR CDR3. TCRdb used MiXCR to reprocess the multiplex PCR reads, holding one entry per CDR3 protein. The data hold about 290,000 distinct CDR3 sequences, with roughly an eighth observed a single time. The sequenced material came from blood. These receptors were collected from a woman in her thirties or forties with Graves' hyperthyroidism.

This clonotype was recorded at least ten times. The rearrangement uses TRBV2 and TRBJ2-7, with 7 bases that match TRBD1. Trimming took 7 bases from V and 1 from J; bases not matched to a gene: 7. There are 14 residues in the CDR3. CDR1 SNHLY and CDR2 FYNNEI come from the germline V gene. The CDR3, as DNA: TGTGCCAGCACCGAAACAGGGGTTTCCTACGAGCAGTACTTC. Protein: CASTETGVSYEQYF.

This clonotype was picked up many times. J is TRBJ2-1 and V is TRBV6-1, with D possibly TRBD2 on 5 matching bases. The CDR3 extends over 13 amino acids. V was shortened by 6 bases and J by 3 bases, with 9 bases between the two germline ends. Per the germline V gene, CDR1 is MNHNS and CDR2 is SASEGT. CDR3 in amino acids: CASRVGNYNEQFF. DNA for the CDR3: TGTGCCAGCAGGGTCGGGAACTACAATGAGCAGTTCTTC.

The chain recombines TRBV28 with TRBJ1-1; 7 bases are shared with TRBD1. CDR3 length equals 16 residues. Germline V gene data show CDR1 as MDHEN and CDR2 as SYDVKM. V was clipped by 3 bases and J by 3 bases; unmatched bases: 10. CDR3 coding DNA: TGTGCCAGCAGTTTGTGGACAGGACCGCTTGACACTGAAGCTTTCTTT. Protein: CASSLWTGPLDTEAFF.

This clonotype was recorded a few times. The V gene is TRBV5-1, the J gene TRBJ1-2; D ambiguous. Trimming removed 4 bases at V and 4 bases at J, with 20 bases between. The germline V gene has CDR1 SGHRS and CDR2 YFSETQ. The CDR3 contains 16 residues. The CDR3 spells CASSLAFSSWGYGYTF. DNA of the CDR3: TGCGCCAGCAGCCTCGCCTTCTCCTCCTGGGGCTATGGCTACACCTTC.

There are many counts of this clonotype. The V and J genes are TRBV12-3 or TRBV12-4 and TRBJ1-1; a weak D match, TRBD1 (6 bases). The CDR3 contains 13 residues. V shed 7 bases and J shed 6 bases, with 15 bases lying between them. Written as DNA, the CDR3 is TGTGCCAGCACCCGTCAGGGGCGGTCTGAAGCTTTCTTT. Its translation: CASTRQGRSEAFF.

Ten or more counts support this clonotype. The chain is built from TRBV2 and TRBJ1-5, with D possibly being TRBD1 (6 bases). The germline V gene has CDR1 SNHLY and CDR2 FYNNEI. CDR3 size: 13 residues. Trimming pared 8 bases from V and 5 bases from J, leaving 13 bases between. CDR3 sequence: CASRGQSYQPQHF. The DNA for the CDR3 is TGTGCCAGCCGAGGACAGTCTTATCAGCCCCAGCATTTT.

This clonotype was observed a few times. The genes are TRBV4-1 and TRBJ2-5; 9 bases fit TRBD1. The CDR3 extends over 15 amino acids. Germline V CDR1 and CDR2: MGHRA, YSYEKL. The V segment lost 0 bases and the J segment 4 bases; nucleotides outside the gene matches: 3. In DNA form, the CDR3 reads TGCGCCAGCAGCCAAGATAGGGGACAGGGAGAGACCCAGTACTTC. Protein product: CASSQDRGQGETQYF.

Ten or more counts support this clonotype. The chain combines TRBV7-2 with TRBJ2-1; D gene uncertain. Germline V CDR1 and CDR2: SGHTA, FQGNSA. The CDR3 covers 15 residues. Deletions cut 1 base from V and 0 bases from J, with 7 bases between. For the CDR3, the DNA is TGTGCCAGCAGCTTAGGTCCGATCTCCTACAATGAGCAGTTCTTC. This codes for CASSLGPISYNEQFF.

This clonotype came up many times. The rearrangement uses TRBV7-2 and TRBJ2-5, with D possibly being TRBD1 (6 bases). The CDR3 consists of 15 residues. CDR1 SGHTA and CDR2 FQGNSA come from the germline V gene. With 5 bases removed from V and 1 base from J, the gap between germline ends came to 14 bases. This CDR3 reads CASSPFPRGQETQYF. DNA for the CDR3: TGTGCCAGCAGCCCATTCCCCAGGGGCCAAGAGACCCAGTACTTC. The full variable domain, with the rest looked up from reference TRBV7-2 and TRBJ2-5, is GAGVSQSPSNKVTEKGKDVELRCDPISGHTALYWYRQSLGQGLEFLIYFQGNSAPDKSGLPSDRFSAERTGGSVSTLTIQRTQQEDSAVYLCASSPFPRGQETQYFGPGTRLLVL.

This clonotype was seen at least ten times. The chain has TRBV28 and TRBJ2-5; D ambiguous. The germline V gene has CDR1 MDHEN and CDR2 SYDVKM. Deletions cut 9 bases from V and 0 bases from J, with 11 bases between. The CDR3 totals 13 residues. The CDR3 bases are TGTGCCAGTGAAAGGTCCAACCAAGAGACCCAGTACTTC. Translated, it gives CASERSNQETQYF.

This clonotype has more than one count but fewer than ten. The V gene is TRBV13, the J gene TRBJ1-4; tentative D call: TRBD1 (5 bases). V lost 7 bases and J 2 bases, leaving 8 bases between the germline ends. CDR3 length equals 13 residues. Germline CDR1 reads PRHDT; CDR2 reads FYEKMQ (reference sequence). The CDR3, as DNA: TGTGCCAGCACTCAGGGTACTAATGAAAAACTGTTTTTT. Residues: CASTQGTNEKLFF.

This clonotype was seen a handful of times. In nucleotides, the CDR3 is TGTGCCAGCAAGCGGGAGAACACCGGGGAGCTGTTTTTT. Its protein is CASKRENTGELFF. The chain recombines TRBV6-1 with TRBJ2-2; TRBD2 matches 7 bases. The CDR3 totals 13 residues. CDR1 is MNHNS, CDR2 SASEGT, per germline. J was trimmed by 1 base and V by 7 bases; bases with no gene match: 0.

This clonotype was seen a few times. V is TRBV10-3 and J is TRBJ2-1; unclear D gene. Germline loops: CDR1 ENHRY, CDR2 SYGVKD. Trimming took off 7 bases at V and 2 bases at J, with 9 bases between the two ends. The CDR3 has 13 amino acids. The CDR3, as DNA: TGTGCCATCAAGGGATCTACCTACAATGAGCAGTTCTTC. Translation gives CAIKGSTYNEQFF.

This clonotype was counted only a few times. The V gene is TRBV29-1, the J gene TRBJ2-7, with 11 positions matching TRBD2. The CDR3 has 14 amino acids. Losses at the gene ends were 2 bases for V and 4 bases for J; bases not matched to a gene: 4. The germline V gene has CDR1 SQVTM and CDR2 ANQGSEA. The CDR3 loop is CSVETPSGRYEQYF. The CDR3 DNA reads as TGCAGCGTTGAAACTCCTAGCGGGAGGTACGAGCAGTACTTC.

The chain employs TRBV7-9 and TRBJ1-1; D remains unclear. CDR1 and CDR2 from the germline V gene are SEHNR and FQNEAQ (reference sequence). This CDR3 is 13 amino acids long. V was cut by 1 base and J by 6 bases, with 9 bases left in between. CDR3 amino acids: CASSLGVSSEAFF. The CDR3 coding sequence is TGTGCCAGCAGCTTAGGGGTATCATCTGAAGCTTTCTTT.

This clonotype was seen a handful of times. A much bigger clone sits one base away, suggesting this may be a read error. The rearrangement links TRBV11-2 to TRBJ1-1, with 8 nucleotides matching TRBD1. The CDR3 runs 14 residues. Germline-derived CDR1 and CDR2 are SGHAT and FQNNGV. CDR3 bases: TGTGCCAGCAGCTTTAGGACAGGGCGGACTGAAGCTTCCTTT. This gives the protein CASSFRTGRTEASF.

In its sample, this clonotype was seen many times. The chain employs TRBV7-9 and TRBJ2-5; 8 nucleotides match TRBD2. This CDR3 has 14 residues. Per germline, CDR1 SEHNR and CDR2 FQNEAQ (reference sequence). The ends lost 4 bases at V and 5 bases at J; junction bases unmatched: 6. Here the CDR3 reads CASSSATSAETQYF. The CDR3 region has the DNA TGTGCCAGCAGCTCCGCGACTAGCGCTGAGACCCAGTACTTC.

At least ten counts were recorded for this clonotype. This chain links TRBV14 with TRBJ1-2; D unresolved. The CDR3 is 14 amino acids. V dropped 0 bases and J dropped 3 bases, with 8 bases sitting between them. Germline V gene sequence: CDR1 SGHDN, CDR2 FVKESK. The CDR3 loop reads CASSQDRSHYGYTF. The DNA of the CDR3 is TGTGCCAGCAGCCAAGACCGGTCCCACTATGGCTACACCTTC.

This clonotype was counted only a few times. The chain joins TRBV19 to TRBJ2-7, with 8 bases identical to TRBD1. The CDR3 is 13 residues long. The J segment lost 4 bases and the V segment lost 4 bases, leaving 3 bases of the junction unmatched. Per the germline V gene, CDR1 is LNHDA and CDR2 is SQIVND (reference sequence). The CDR3 bases are TGTGCCAGTAGTAGGACAGGGAGGTACGAGCAGTACTTC. Protein product: CASSRTGRYEQYF.

The table lists this clonotype with many counts. Here the CDR3 reads CATAAVDEKLFF. DNA for the CDR3: TGTGCCACCGCCGCGGTAGATGAAAAACTGTTTTTT. The chain employs TRBV19 and TRBJ1-4; no reliable D call. Deletions cut 10 bases from V and 6 bases from J, with 12 bases between. Germline CDR1 LNHDA, CDR2 SQIVND (reference sequence). The length of the CDR3 is 12 residues.

This clonotype was seen repeatedly, ten times or more. The rearrangement joins TRBV2 to TRBJ1-2; D possibly corresponds to TRBD1 (5 bases). This CDR3 has 15 residues. Germline V gives CDR1 SNHLY, CDR2 FYNNEI. The ends were cut back, 3 bases at V and 4 bases at J, with 15 bases in the middle. As DNA, the CDR3 is TGTGCCAGCAGTGACATGGTGGGGGTCCCCTATGGCTACACCTTC. Amino acid sequence: CASSDMVGVPYGYTF.

V is TRBV12-3 or TRBV12-4 and J is TRBJ1-6, with D unresolved. The ends were cut back, 4 bases at V and 5 bases at J, with 9 bases in the middle. The CDR3 sequence is 14 residues long. CDR3 protein: CASSYSIDNSPLHF. CDR3 nucleotide sequence: TGTGCCAGCAGTTACAGCATAGATAATTCACCCCTCCACTTT.

Only a few counts were recorded for this clonotype. The V gene is TRBV4-1, the J gene TRBJ2-1; TRBD2 agrees at 12 bases. CDR1 and CDR2 from the germline V gene are MGHRA and YSYEKL. The CDR3 is made up of 16 amino acids. Unmatched junction bases numbered 9, after V lost 6 bases and J lost 6 bases. The CDR3 nucleotides read TGCGCCAGCAGACGTACGACTAGCGGGAGAGGCAATGAGCAGTTCTTC. Its translation is CASRRTTSGRGNEQFF.

CDR3 amino acids: CSASIGGGPYGYTF. CDR3 nucleotide sequence: TGCAGTGCTAGTATAGGGGGGGGACCGTATGGCTACACCTTC. The chain uses TRBV20-1 and TRBJ1-2, with D possibly TRBD1 on 6 matching bases. This CDR3 is built from 14 residues. Germline loops: CDR1 DFQATT, CDR2 SNEGSKA (reference sequence). V shed 3 bases and J shed 5 bases, with 16 bases lying between them.

The chain uses TRBV11-2 and TRBJ2-2; the match to TRBD2 covers 12 bases. Germline CDR1 SGHAT, CDR2 FQNNGV. The V and J ends lost 1 base and 4 bases, in that order; junction bases with no gene match: 7. This CDR3 spans 18 amino acids. Here the CDR3 reads CASSLGLAGGRSTGELFF. The CDR3 DNA follows: TGTGCCAGCAGCTTAGGTCTAGCGGGAGGGCGGAGCACCGGGGAGCTGTTTTTT.

This clonotype was seen many times. The CDR3 DNA reads TGCGCCAGCAGCTTGGGTGTGATTTTAGCGGGAGGGGCGACCCAGTACTTC. This codes for CASSLGVILAGGATQYF. This chain uses TRBV5-1 with TRBJ2-5; 11 bases align to TRBD2. V shed 0 bases and J 7 bases; nucleotides not matched to a gene: 11. The germline CDR1 and CDR2 sequences are SGHRS and YFSETQ. The CDR3 runs to 17 residues.